Following are 31 T cell receptor beta chains from one sample sequenced in a study of shared clonotypes between healthy human individuals. Method: immunoSEQ multiplex PCR; TCRdb's copy keeps in-frame clones and lacks some. This sample has about 2 million clones, with around 95% found just once. Sequenced input: naive CD4+ T cells sorted from blood. Subset defined: CD45RA+ positively selected. The receptor set was obtained from a man between 18 and 35 years old in good health.

The chain links TRBV25-1 to TRBJ1-5, with TRBD1 matching over 7 bases. CDR1 and CDR2 (germline): MGHDK, SYGVNS. The V segment lost 3 bases and the J segment 2 bases; nucleotides outside the gene matches: 7. The CDR3 covers 16 residues. CDR3 sequence: CASSDGQGGRNQPQHF. The CDR3 DNA reads as TGTGCCAGCAGTGACGGGCAGGGGGGACGCAATCAGCCCCAGCATTTT. Variable domain in full (rest from reference TRBV25-1 and TRBJ1-5): EADIYQTPRYLVIGTGKKITLECSQTMGHDKMYWYQQDPGMELHLIHYSYGVNSTEKGDLSSESTVSRIRTEHFPLTLESARPSHTSQYLCASSDGQGGRNQPQHFGDGTRLSIL.

This clone was detected only once. The rearrangement uses TRBV10-1 and TRBJ1-5; tentatively, D is TRBD1 (5 bases). The CDR3 spans 15 residues. V shed 6 bases and J shed 0 bases, with 12 bases lying between them. Germline loops: CDR1 WNHNN, CDR2 SYGVQD (reference sequence). The CDR3 region is CASRLQEYSNQPQHF. The CDR3 DNA follows: TGCGCCAGCAGATTACAGGAGTATAGCAATCAGCCCCAGCATTTT.

The CDR3 sequence is CAWCRKGGRDTPYEQYF. The CDR3 nucleotides are TGTGCCTGGTGTCGGAAAGGGGGGCGGGACACACCCTACGAGCAGTACTTC. The chain recombines TRBV30 with TRBJ2-7, with D tentatively TRBD1 or TRBD2 (6 bases each). The germline gives CDR1 GTSNPN, CDR2 SVGIG (reference sequence). V dropped 5 bases and J dropped 2 bases, with 25 bases sitting between them. This CDR3 is 17 amino acids long.

The V gene is TRBV7-3, the J gene TRBJ1-2, with TRBD1 matching over 10 bases. Germline CDR1 is SGHTA and CDR2 is FQGTGA. Trimming at V came to 3 bases and at J to 6 bases, leaving 7 bases not matched to a gene. The CDR3 length is 15 residues. The DNA for the CDR3 is TGTGCCAGCAGCTTCGGACAGGGGGTGCCTCATGGCTACACCTTC. Its translation: CASSFGQGVPHGYTF.

The chain combines TRBV18 with TRBJ2-4, with D maybe TRBD2 (7 bases). Germline values: CDR1 KGHSH, CDR2 LQKENI. CDR3 length: 16 residues. Trimming cost V 1 base and J 9 bases, with 19 bases left between them. The CDR3 DNA follows: TGTGCCAGCTCACCACGGACCAGGGGAGGGTATAGCATTCAGTACTTC. Protein product: CASSPRTRGGYSIQYF.

Notes on this clone: Other nucleotide sequences in the sample specify the same CDR3. The chain combines TRBV2 with TRBJ1-1, with D possibly TRBD1 on 5 matching bases. CDR1 and CDR2 (germline): SNHLY, FYNNEI. V lost 2 bases and J lost 8, with 12 bases in between. The CDR3 is 13 amino acids. The CDR3 DNA sequence: TGTGCCAGCAGTGAAATCCGAGGGACCGAAGCTTTCTTT. Translating gives CASSEIRGTEAFF.

The chain joins TRBV27 to TRBJ1-2; 7 nucleotides agree with TRBD1. The CDR3 is 12 amino acids. Germline V CDR1 and CDR2: MNHEY, SMNVEV (reference sequence). J lost 4 bases, V lost 6 bases, and 2 bases had no gene match. CDR3 coding DNA: TGTGCCAGCAGGCAGGGGGTCTATGGCTACACCTTC. Residues: CASRQGVYGYTF.

The chain has TRBV25-1 and TRBJ1-1; a weak D match, TRBD1 (6 bases). CDR3 length equals 13 residues. Per germline, CDR1 MGHDK and CDR2 SYGVNS. V was clipped by 7 bases and J by 7 bases, with 16 bases between them. The CDR3 bases are TGTGCCAGCATAGGGGAACAGGGCGGTGAAGCTTTCTTT. As protein: CASIGEQGGEAFF.

The gene calls are TRBV10-3 and TRBJ2-5; TRBD1 aligns across 7 bases. Germline CDR1 ENHRY, CDR2 SYGVKD. J lost 1 base, V lost 8 bases, and 4 bases had no gene match. The CDR3 has 13 residues. For the CDR3, the DNA is TGTGCCATCCAGGGGGAAGCCCAAGAGACCCAGTACTTC. Translated: CAIQGEAQETQYF.

Comment on this clone: This sample includes further DNA sequences coding for the same CDR3. This rearrangement joins TRBV20-1 to TRBJ2-1; no firm D call. The CDR3 runs to 10 residues. V dropped 6 bases and J dropped 7 bases, with 7 bases sitting between them. Germline CDR1 is DFQATT and CDR2 is SNEGSKA (reference sequence). CDR3 in DNA: TGCAGTGCCGCCCGTAATGAGCAGTTCTTC. It yields the protein CSAARNEQFF.

V and J are TRBV5-1 and TRBJ1-1, with D possibly TRBD1 on 6 matching bases. V dropped 5 bases and J dropped 0 bases, with 8 bases sitting between them. Germline V gives CDR1 SGHRS, CDR2 YFSETQ. This CDR3 has 13 residues. Here the CDR3 DNA reads TGCGCCAGCAGACGGACAGTGAACACTGAAGCTTTCTTT. This translates into CASRRTVNTEAFF. The whole variable domain, remainder taken from reference TRBV5-1 and TRBJ1-1, is KAGVTQTPRYLIKTRGQQVTLSCSPISGHRSVSWYQQTPGQGLQFLFEYFSETQRNKGNFPGRFSGRQFSNSRSEMNVSTLELGDSALYLCASRRTVNTEAFFGQGTRLTVV.

Concerning this clone itself: At one of its ends the junction is not consistent with the germline gene, which may arise from a read error. The rearrangement joins TRBV5-4 to TRBJ1-2, with D possibly being TRBD1 (5 bases). Germline values: CDR1 SGHNT, CDR2 YYREEE (reference sequence). This CDR3 region has 14 residues. The CDR3 DNA sequence: TGTGCCAGCAGCTTGGGGGGTCCAGGGCTGTCAGGGCACTTC. Protein: CASSLGGPGLSGHF.

The chain couples TRBV28 to TRBJ1-2; D is ambiguous. Trimming took 3 bases from V and 4 from J, leaving 9 bases between them. The CDR3 loop spans 13 amino acids. From germline, CDR1 is MDHEN and CDR2 SYDVKM. The CDR3 region has the DNA TGTGCCAGCAGTTTGAAACATGGCTATGGCTACACCTTC. Protein: CASSLKHGYGYTF.

This clone was detected once. V is TRBV9 and J is TRBJ1-2, with D uncertain. The CDR3 totals 12 residues. CDR1 is SGDLS and CDR2 is YYNGEE in the germline V gene. The V gene lost 1 base and the J gene lost 3 bases, with 4 bases spanning the gap. The CDR3 reads CASSVSDYGYTF. Written as DNA, the CDR3 is TGTGCCAGCAGCGTAAGTGACTATGGCTACACCTTC.

The gene calls are TRBV11-2 and TRBJ2-5, with D possibly TRBD2 on 6 matching bases. This CDR3 has 15 amino acids. Germline assignment: CDR1 SGHAT and CDR2 FQNNGV. Trimming pared 1 base from V and 1 base from J, leaving 10 bases between. The CDR3 region has the DNA TGTGCCAGCAGCTTAGGCGGGACGCGCCAAGAGACCCAGTACTTC. It codes for CASSLGGTRQETQYF.

This chain connects TRBV6-1 to TRBJ1-4; TRBD1 is a possible D gene (6 bases). The CDR3 contains 15 residues. Germline CDR1 is MNHNS and CDR2 is SASEGT. Trimming removed 5 bases at V and 4 bases at J, with 14 bases between. The CDR3 loop reads CASSWTDWFNEKLFF. DNA for the CDR3: TGTGCCAGCAGTTGGACAGACTGGTTTAATGAAAAACTGTTTTTT.

The chain employs TRBV6-1 and TRBJ2-4; no definite D call. Germline lookup yields CDR1 MNHNS and CDR2 SASEGT. Trimming left V 4 bases short and J 3 bases short, with 16 bases between. The length of the CDR3 is 16 residues. CDR3 DNA: TGTGCCAGCAGTGTTGACGTGGCGAGAGACAAAAACATTCAGTACTTC. The encoded protein is CASSVDVARDKNIQYF.

About this clone itself: Distinct nucleotide sequences in the sample also encode this CDR3. The genes are TRBV5-1 and TRBJ1-3; tentative D call: TRBD1 (5 bases). Germline values: CDR1 SGHRS, CDR2 YFSETQ. The CDR3 sequence is 14 residues long. Trimming took 4 bases from V and 4 from J, leaving 12 bases between them. Written as DNA, the CDR3 is TGCGCCAGCAGCCAGGGTGGTTCAGGAAACACCATATATTTT. This sequence encodes CASSQGGSGNTIYF.

The chain carries TRBV7-8 and TRBJ2-7, with TRBD1 identical over 10 bases. The CDR3 sequence is 15 residues long. V dropped 4 bases and J dropped 5; count of bases not matched to a gene: 8. The germline CDR1 and CDR2 sequences are SGHVS and FQNEAQ. The CDR3 reads CASSSPGQGTDEQYF. As DNA, the CDR3 is TGTGCCAGCAGCTCACCGGGACAGGGGACAGACGAGCAGTACTTC. The variable domain in full, with the rest retrieved from reference TRBV7-8 and TRBJ2-7, is GAGVSQSPRYKVAKRGQDVALRCDPISGHVSLFWYQQALGQGPEFLTYFQNEAQLDKSGLPSDRFFAERPEGSVSTLKIQRTQQEDSAVYLCASSSPGQGTDEQYFGPGTRLTVT.

The chain links TRBV7-9 to TRBJ2-7, with D perhaps TRBD2 (5 bases). The CDR3 is 15 amino acids. V lost 3 bases to trimming and J lost 3 bases, with 15 bases between them. The V gene's germline CDR1 is SEHNR and CDR2 FQNEAQ (reference sequence). CDR3 DNA: TGTGCCAGCAGCTTTAATGAGGGAAACGGCTACGAGCAGTACTTC. Translation gives CASSFNEGNGYEQYF.

Notes on this clone: One base away lies a much larger clone, so this may be a sequencing read error. The chain carries TRBV6-6 and TRBJ2-1, with 7 bases that match TRBD2. The trim removed 8 bases at V and 10 bases at J, leaving 11 bases unmatched. The germline CDR1 and CDR2 sequences are MNHNY and SVGAGI (reference sequence). This CDR3 contains 13 residues. CDR3 coding DNA: TGTGCCAGCGGTTCCCTTAGCGGGCAGGAGCAGTTCTTC. Translating it yields CASGSLSGQEQFF.

The chain uses TRBV11-2 and TRBJ2-1, with D unresolved. The CDR3 consists of 14 residues. Per the germline V gene, CDR1 is SGHAT and CDR2 is FQNNGV. The ends were cut back, 4 bases at V and 5 bases at J, with 12 bases in the middle. The CDR3 DNA is TGTGCCAGCAGCTATAGCATTGGGGACAATGAGCAGTTCTTC. Translating it yields CASSYSIGDNEQFF.

The J gene is TRBJ2-2, the V gene TRBV7-2, with 9 bases that match TRBD2. The length of the CDR3 is 15 residues. The V gene end was trimmed by 5 bases and the J gene end by 1 base; junction bases not matched to a gene: 2. Germline CDR1 is SGHTA and CDR2 is FQGNSA. For the CDR3, the DNA is TGTGCCAGCAGCGGACTAGCGCTGAACACCGGGGAGCTGTTTTTT. Protein: CASSGLALNTGELFF.

The chain joins TRBV4-3 to TRBJ1-6; D gene uncertain. This CDR3 is 15 amino acids long. Germline CDR1 reads LGHNA; CDR2 reads YSLEER. Trimming took off 2 bases at V and 6 bases at J, with 11 bases between the two ends. The CDR3 DNA reads TGCGCCAGCAGCCAACAGCAGCAGACTAATTCACCCCTCCACTTT. As protein: CASSQQQQTNSPLHF.

The chain recombines TRBV6-5 with TRBJ1-2, with 7 bases matching TRBD1. CDR3 length: 14 amino acids. The V gene's germline CDR1 is MNHEY and CDR2 SVGAGI. V lost 5 bases to trimming and J lost 4 bases; unmatched junction nucleotides: 7. The CDR3, as DNA: TGTGCCAGCAGTCAGGGGGGGGAAAGCTATGGCTACACCTTC. Amino acids: CASSQGGESYGYTF.

This clone was counted ten times or more. This sequence joins TRBV27 and TRBJ1-1; D gene ambiguous. CDR3 length: 13 amino acids. CDR1 MNHEY and CDR2 SMNVEV come from the germline V gene (reference sequence). V lost 7 bases and J lost 3, with 12 bases in between. CDR3 protein: CASKIGLYTEAFF. DNA of the CDR3: TGTGCCAGCAAAATCGGGCTCTACACTGAAGCTTTCTTT.

This chain joins TRBV5-1 and TRBJ2-1, with D possibly being TRBD1 (6 bases). V shed 1 base and J shed 5 bases, with 13 bases lying between them. Germline CDR1 is SGHRS and CDR2 is YFSETQ. The CDR3 spans 15 residues. CDR3 bases: TGCGCCAGCAGCTTGAGCCAGGGGTTAAACAATGAGCAGTTCTTC. Translation gives CASSLSQGLNNEQFF.

V and J are TRBV10-3 and TRBJ2-1; 13 bases agree with TRBD2. V lost 3 bases and J lost 8; bases outside the gene matches: 4. Germline CDR1 and CDR2: ENHRY and SYGVKD. This CDR3 comprises 15 residues. DNA of the CDR3: TGTGCCATCAGTGATAGGACTAGCGGGAGCTATGAGCAGTTCTTC. Translated: CAISDRTSGSYEQFF.

In the case of this clone: The sample carries other DNA sequences with the same CDR3. This chain uses TRBV18 with TRBJ1-2, with TRBD1 as a possible D gene (5 bases). V was pared by 2 bases and J by 8 bases, with 9 bases between. The CDR3 extends over 12 amino acids. In germline, CDR1 is KGHSH, CDR2 LQKENI. The CDR3 nucleotides read TGTGCCAGCTCACCAAGCAGGGACGGCTACACCTTC. Protein product: CASSPSRDGYTF. The whole variable domain, remainder taken from reference TRBV18 and TRBJ1-2, is NAGVMQNPRHLVRRRGQEARLRCSPMKGHSHVYWYRQLPEEGLKFMVYLQKENIIDESGMPKERFSAEFPKEGPSILRIQQVVRGDSAAYFCASSPSRDGYTFGSGTRLTVV.

The J gene is TRBJ2-7, the V gene TRBV6-1; TRBD2 matches at 10 bases. Germline-derived CDR1 and CDR2 are MNHNS and SASEGT. V was pared by 3 bases and J by 12 bases, with 11 bases of the junction left unmatched. The CDR3 has 14 amino acids. The CDR3 nucleotides are TGTGCCAGCAGTGATCCCTTTAGCGGGAGGCCGGTGTACTTC. Protein: CASSDPFSGRPVYF.

The chain has TRBV10-1 and TRBJ1-1; unclear D gene. The V gene lost 6 bases and the J gene lost 7 bases, with 15 bases spanning the gap. Germline V gene sequence: CDR1 WNHNN, CDR2 SYGVQD (reference sequence). The CDR3 spans 13 residues. The CDR3 DNA sequence: TGCGCCAGCAGCAAAGGGCTGCCCGGTGAAGCTTTCTTT. Protein product: CASSKGLPGEAFF.